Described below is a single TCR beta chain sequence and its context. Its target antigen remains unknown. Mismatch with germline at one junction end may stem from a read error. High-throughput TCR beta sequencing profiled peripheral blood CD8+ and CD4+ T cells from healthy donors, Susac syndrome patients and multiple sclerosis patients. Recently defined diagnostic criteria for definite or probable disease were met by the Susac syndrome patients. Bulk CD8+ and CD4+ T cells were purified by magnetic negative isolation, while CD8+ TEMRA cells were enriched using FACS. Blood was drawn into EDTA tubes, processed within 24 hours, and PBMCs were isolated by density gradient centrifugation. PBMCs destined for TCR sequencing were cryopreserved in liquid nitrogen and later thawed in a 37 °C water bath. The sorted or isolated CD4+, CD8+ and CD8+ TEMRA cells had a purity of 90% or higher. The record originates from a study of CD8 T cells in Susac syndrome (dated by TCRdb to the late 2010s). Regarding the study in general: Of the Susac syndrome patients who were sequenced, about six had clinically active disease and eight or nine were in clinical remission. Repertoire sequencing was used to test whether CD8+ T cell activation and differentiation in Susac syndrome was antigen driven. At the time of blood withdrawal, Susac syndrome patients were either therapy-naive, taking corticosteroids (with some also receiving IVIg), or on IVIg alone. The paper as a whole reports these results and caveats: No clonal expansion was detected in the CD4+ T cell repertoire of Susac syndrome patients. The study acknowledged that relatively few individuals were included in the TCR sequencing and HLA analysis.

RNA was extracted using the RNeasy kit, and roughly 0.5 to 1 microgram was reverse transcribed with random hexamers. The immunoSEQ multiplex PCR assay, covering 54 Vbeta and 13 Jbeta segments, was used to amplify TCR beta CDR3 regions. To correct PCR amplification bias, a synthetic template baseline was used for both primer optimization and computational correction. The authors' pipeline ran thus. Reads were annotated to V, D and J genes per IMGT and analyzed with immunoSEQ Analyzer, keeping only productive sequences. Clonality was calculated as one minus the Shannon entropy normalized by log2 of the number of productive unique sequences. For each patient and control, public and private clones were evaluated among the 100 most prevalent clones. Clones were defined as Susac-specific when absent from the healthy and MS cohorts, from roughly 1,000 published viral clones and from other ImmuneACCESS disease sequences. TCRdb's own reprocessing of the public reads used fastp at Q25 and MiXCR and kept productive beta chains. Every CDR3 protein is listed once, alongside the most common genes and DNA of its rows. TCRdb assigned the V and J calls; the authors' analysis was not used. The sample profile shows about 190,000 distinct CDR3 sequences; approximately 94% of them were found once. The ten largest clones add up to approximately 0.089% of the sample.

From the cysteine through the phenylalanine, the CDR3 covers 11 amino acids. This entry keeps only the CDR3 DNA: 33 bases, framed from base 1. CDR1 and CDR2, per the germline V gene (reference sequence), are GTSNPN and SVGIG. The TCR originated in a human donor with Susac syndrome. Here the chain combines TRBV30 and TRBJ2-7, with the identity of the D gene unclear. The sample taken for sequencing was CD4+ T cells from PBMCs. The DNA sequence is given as TGTGCCTGGAGTGTTTCCTTCGAGCAGTACTTC. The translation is CAWSVSFEQYF. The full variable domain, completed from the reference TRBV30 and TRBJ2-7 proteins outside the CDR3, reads SQTIHQWPATLVQPVGSPLSLECTVEGTSNPNLYWYRQAAGRGLQLLFYSVGIGQISSEVPQNLSASRPQDRQFILSSKKLLLSDSGFYLCAWSVSFEQYFGPGTRLTVT.